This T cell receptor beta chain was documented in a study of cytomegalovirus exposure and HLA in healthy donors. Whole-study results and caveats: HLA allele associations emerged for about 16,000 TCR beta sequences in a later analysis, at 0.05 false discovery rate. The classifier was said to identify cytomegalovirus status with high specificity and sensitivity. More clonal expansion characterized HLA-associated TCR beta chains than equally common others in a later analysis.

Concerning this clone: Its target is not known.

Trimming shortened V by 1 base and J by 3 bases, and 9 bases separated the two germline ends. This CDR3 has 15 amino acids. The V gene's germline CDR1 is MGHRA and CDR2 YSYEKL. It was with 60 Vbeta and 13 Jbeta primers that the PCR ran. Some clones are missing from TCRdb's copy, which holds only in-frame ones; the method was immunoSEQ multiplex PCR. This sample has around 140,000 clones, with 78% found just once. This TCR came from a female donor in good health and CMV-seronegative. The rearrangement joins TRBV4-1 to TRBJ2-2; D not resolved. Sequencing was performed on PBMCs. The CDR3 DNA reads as TGCGCCAGCAGCCAAGGCAGTCGATACACCGGGGAGCTGTTTTTT. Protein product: CASSQGSRYTGELFF.